The source of this T cell receptor beta chain is a study of T-cell reconstitution after alpha-beta-depleted transplantation in children. Notes on the study in general: In patients about two months after transplant, alpha-beta T cells reportedly arose from several hundred expanded graft clones. T-cell numbers and diversity one year post-transplant derived largely from freshly generated T cells. At day 60, the high TCRbeta diversity found in some patients originated from recipient T cells and thymic progenitors that had survived.

TCRbeta library preparation incorporated unique molecular identifiers. TCRdb re-derived calls from the PCR reads in MiXCR, one entry per CDR3 protein. This repertoire shows around 50,000 distinct CDR3 sequences, about 47% found once; its top ten account for roughly two fifths. This clonotype was detected once. Its target is unknown. This receptor was taken from a boy under two years old with SCID, due to receive a stem cell transplant. The specimen comprised peripheral blood, sampled before TCRalphabeta/CD19-depleted stem cell transplant.

The CDR3, as DNA: TGTGCCAGCAGCTTAAAGGGGGGGAGCAATCAGCCCCAGCATTTT. It is translated as CASSLKGGSNQPQHF. The chain has TRBV7-2 and TRBJ1-5; maybe TRBD1 (6 bases). V shed 2 bases and J shed 1 base, with 9 bases lying between them. Germline V CDR1 and CDR2: SGHTA, FQGNSA. The length of the CDR3 is 15 residues.